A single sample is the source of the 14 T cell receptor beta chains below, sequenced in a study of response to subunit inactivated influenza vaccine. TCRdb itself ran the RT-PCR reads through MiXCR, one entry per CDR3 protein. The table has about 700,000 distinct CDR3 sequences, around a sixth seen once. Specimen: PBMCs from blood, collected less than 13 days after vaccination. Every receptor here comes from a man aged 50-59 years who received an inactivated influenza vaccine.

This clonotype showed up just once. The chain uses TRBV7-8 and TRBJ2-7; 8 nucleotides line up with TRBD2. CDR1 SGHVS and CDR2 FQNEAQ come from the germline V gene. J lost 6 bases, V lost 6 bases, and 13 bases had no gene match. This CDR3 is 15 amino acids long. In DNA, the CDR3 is TGTGCCAGCAGGCCAAGGCGCGGGAGGAGTCTCGAGCAGTACTTC. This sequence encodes CASRPRRGRSLEQYF.

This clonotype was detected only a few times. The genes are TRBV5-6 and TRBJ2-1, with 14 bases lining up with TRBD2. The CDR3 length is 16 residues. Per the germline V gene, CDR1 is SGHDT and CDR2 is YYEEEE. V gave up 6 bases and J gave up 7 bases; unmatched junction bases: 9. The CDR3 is CASKTSGRAWENEQFF. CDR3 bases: TGTGCCAGCAAGACTAGCGGGAGGGCCTGGGAAAATGAGCAGTTCTTC.

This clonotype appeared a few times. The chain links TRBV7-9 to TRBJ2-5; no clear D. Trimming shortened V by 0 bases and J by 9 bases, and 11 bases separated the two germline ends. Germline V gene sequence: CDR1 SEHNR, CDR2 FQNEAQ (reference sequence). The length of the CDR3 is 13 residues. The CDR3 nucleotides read TGTGCCAGCAGCTTAGCCGCCGGTGGGGCCCAGTACTTC. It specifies CASSLAAGGAQYF.

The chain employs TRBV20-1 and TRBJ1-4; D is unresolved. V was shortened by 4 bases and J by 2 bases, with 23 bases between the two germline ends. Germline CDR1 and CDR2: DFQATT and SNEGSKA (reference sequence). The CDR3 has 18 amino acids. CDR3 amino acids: CSATGMGRTGATNEKLFF. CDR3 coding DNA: TGCAGTGCTACCGGAATGGGGAGGACGGGAGCCACTAATGAAAAACTGTTTTTT.

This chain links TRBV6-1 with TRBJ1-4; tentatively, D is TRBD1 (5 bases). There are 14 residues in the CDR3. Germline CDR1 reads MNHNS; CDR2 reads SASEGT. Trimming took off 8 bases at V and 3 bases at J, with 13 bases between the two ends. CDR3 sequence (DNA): TGTGCCAGCTCAACCGGGGGGTCTAATGAAAAACTGTTTTTT. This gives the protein CASSTGGSNEKLFF.

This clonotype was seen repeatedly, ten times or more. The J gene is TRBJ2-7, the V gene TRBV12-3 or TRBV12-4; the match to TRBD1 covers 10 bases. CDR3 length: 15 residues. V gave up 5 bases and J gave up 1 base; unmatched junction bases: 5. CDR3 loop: CASSEGTGDSYEQYF. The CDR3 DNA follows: TGTGCCAGCAGTGAAGGGACAGGGGATTCCTACGAGCAGTACTTC.

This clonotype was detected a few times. DNA for the CDR3: TGCGCCAGCAGCCCTGGACAGCCTCTTATGAACACTGAAGCTTTCTTT. Its protein product is CASSPGQPLMNTEAFF. The genes are TRBV5-1 and TRBJ1-1, with a possible D match to TRBD1 (6 bases). Germline V gene data show CDR1 as SGHRS and CDR2 as YFSETQ. The CDR3 sequence is 16 residues long. V was shortened by 4 bases and J by 0 bases, with 16 bases between the two germline ends. Full variable domain (remainder filled in from reference TRBV5-1 and TRBJ1-1): KAGVTQTPRYLIKTRGQQVTLSCSPISGHRSVSWYQQTPGQGLQFLFEYFSETQRNKGNFPGRFSGRQFSNSRSEMNVSTLELGDSALYLCASSPGQPLMNTEAFFGQGTRLTVV.

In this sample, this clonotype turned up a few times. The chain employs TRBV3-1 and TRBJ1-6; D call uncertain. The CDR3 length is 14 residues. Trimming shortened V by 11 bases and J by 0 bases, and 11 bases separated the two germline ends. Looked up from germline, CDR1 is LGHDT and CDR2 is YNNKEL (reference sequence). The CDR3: CAARESSYNSPLHF. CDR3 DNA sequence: TGTGCCGCACGGGAGAGCTCCTATAATTCACCCCTCCACTTT.

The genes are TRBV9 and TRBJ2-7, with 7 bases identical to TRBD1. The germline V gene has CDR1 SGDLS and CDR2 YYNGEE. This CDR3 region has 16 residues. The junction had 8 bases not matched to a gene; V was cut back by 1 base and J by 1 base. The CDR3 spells CASSVRIGTVSYEQYF. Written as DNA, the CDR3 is TGTGCCAGCAGCGTACGGATTGGGACAGTATCCTACGAGCAGTACTTC.

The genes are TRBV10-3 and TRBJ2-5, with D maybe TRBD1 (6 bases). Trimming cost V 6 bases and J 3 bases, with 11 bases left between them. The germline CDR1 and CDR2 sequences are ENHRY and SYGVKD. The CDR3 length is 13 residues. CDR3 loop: CAIRDDRKETQYF. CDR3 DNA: TGTGCCATCAGGGACGACAGGAAAGAGACCCAGTACTTC.

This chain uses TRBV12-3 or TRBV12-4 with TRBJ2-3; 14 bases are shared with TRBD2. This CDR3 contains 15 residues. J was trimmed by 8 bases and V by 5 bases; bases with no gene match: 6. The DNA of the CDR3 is TGTGCCAGCAGTCCCGGGACTAGCGGGGGTGGTACGCAGTATTTT. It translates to CASSPGTSGGGTQYF.

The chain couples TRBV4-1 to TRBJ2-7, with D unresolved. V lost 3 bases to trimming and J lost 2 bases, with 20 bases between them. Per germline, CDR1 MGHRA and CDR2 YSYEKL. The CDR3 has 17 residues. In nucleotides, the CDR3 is TGCGCCAGCAGCCACCTTTTCGCCTTGGTAGGCACCTACGAGCAGTACTTC. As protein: CASSHLFALVGTYEQYF.

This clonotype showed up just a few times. CDR3 sequence: CSAEDRSYEQYF. The CDR3 DNA reads TGCAGTGCTGAGGACAGGTCCTACGAGCAGTACTTC. The chain uses TRBV20-1 and TRBJ2-7; TRBD1 aligns across 7 bases. Per germline, CDR1 DFQATT and CDR2 SNEGSKA (reference sequence). With 5 bases clipped from V and 1 base from J, the junction kept 2 bases outside the gene matches. The CDR3 totals 12 residues.

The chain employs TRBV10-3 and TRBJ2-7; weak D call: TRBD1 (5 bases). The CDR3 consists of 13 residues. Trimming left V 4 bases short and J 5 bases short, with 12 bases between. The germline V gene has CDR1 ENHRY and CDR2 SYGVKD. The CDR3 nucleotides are TGTGCCATCAGTGTTTCAGGGATGGACGAGCAGTACTTC. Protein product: CAISVSGMDEQYF.